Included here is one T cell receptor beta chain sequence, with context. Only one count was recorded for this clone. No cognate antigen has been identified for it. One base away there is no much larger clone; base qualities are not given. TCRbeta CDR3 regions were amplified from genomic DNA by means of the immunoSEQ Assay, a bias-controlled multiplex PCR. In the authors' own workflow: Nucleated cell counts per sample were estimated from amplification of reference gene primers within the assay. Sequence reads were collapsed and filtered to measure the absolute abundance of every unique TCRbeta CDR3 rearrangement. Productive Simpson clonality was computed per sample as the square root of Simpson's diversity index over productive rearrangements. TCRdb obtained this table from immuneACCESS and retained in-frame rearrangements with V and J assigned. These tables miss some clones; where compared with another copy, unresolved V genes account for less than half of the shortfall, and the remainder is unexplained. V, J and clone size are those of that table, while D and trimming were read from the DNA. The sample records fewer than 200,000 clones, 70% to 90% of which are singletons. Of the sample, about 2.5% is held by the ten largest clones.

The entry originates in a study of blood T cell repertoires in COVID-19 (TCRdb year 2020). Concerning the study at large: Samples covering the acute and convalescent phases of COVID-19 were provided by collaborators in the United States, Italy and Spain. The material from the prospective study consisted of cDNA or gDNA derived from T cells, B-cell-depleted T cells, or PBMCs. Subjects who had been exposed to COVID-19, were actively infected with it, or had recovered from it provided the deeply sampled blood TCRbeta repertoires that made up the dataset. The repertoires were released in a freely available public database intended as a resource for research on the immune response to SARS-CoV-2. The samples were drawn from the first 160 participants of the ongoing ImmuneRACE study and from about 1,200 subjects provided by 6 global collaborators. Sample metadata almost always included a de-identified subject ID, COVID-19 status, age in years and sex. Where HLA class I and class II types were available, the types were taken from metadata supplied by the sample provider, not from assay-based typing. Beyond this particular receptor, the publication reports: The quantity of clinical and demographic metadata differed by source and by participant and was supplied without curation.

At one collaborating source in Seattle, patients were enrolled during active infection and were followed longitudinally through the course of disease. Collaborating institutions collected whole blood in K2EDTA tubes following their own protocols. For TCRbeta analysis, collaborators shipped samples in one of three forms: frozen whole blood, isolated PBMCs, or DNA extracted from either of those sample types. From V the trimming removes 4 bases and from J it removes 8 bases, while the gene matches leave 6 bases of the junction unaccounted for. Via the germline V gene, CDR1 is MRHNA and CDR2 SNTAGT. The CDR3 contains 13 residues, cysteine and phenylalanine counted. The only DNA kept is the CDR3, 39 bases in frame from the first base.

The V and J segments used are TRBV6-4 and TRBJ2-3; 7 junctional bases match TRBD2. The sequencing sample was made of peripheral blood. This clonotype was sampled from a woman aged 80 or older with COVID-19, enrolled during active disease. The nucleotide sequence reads TGTGCCAGCAGTGGAGAGGGCGGGGGTACGCAGTATTTT. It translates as CASSGEGGGTQYF.